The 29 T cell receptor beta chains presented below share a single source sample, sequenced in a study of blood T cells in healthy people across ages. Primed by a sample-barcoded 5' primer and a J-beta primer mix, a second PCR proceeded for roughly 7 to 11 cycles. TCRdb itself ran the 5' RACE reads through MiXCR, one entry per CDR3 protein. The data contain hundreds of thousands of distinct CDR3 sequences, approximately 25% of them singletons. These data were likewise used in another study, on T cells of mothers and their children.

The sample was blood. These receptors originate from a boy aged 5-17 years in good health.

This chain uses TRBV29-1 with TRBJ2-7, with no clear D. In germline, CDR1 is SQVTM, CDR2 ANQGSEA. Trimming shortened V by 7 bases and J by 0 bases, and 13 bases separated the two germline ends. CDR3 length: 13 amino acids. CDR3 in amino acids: CSALPLASYEQYF. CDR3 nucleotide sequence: TGCAGCGCCCTCCCCCTCGCCTCCTACGAGCAGTACTTC.

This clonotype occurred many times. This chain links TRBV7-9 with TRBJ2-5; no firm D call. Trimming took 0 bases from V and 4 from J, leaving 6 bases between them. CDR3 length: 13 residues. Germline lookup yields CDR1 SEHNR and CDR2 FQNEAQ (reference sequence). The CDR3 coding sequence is TGTGCCAGCAGCTTAGCGGTCGGAGAGACCCAGTACTTC. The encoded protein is CASSLAVGETQYF. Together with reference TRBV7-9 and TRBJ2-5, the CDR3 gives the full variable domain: DTGVSQNPRHKITKRGQNVTFRCDPISEHNRLYWYRQTLGQGPEFLTYFQNEAQLEKSRLLSDRFSAERPKGSFSTLEIQRTEQGDSAMYLCASSLAVGETQYFGPGTRLLVL.

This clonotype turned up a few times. The CDR3 loop reads CASSSRVKNTEAFF. The CDR3 nucleotides read TGTGCCAGCAGTTCCAGGGTGAAGAACACTGAAGCTTTCTTT. The V call is TRBV12-3 or TRBV12-4, the J call TRBJ1-1; tentative D call: TRBD1 (5 bases). V was shortened by 4 bases and J by 1 base, with 10 bases between the two germline ends. The CDR3 is made up of 14 amino acids.

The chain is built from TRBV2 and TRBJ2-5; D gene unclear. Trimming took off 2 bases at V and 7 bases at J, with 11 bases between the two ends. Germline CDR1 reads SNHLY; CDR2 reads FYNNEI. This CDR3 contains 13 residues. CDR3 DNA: TGTGCCAGCAGTGAAACTCCCGGCCCGACCCAGTACTTC. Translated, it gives CASSETPGPTQYF. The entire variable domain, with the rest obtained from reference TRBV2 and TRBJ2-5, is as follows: EPEVTQTPSHQVTQMGQEVILRCVPISNHLYFYWYRQILGQKVEFLVSFYNNEISEKSEIFDDQFSVERPDGSNFTLKIRSTKLEDSAMYFCASSETPGPTQYFGPGTRLLVL.

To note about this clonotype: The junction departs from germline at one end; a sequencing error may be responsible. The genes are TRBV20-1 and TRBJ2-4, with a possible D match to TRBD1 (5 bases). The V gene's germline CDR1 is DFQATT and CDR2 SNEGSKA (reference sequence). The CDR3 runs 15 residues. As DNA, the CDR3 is TGCAGTGCTAGAGATCTCCAGGGCCAGGGAAACATTCGGTACTTC. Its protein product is CSARDLQGQGNIRYF.

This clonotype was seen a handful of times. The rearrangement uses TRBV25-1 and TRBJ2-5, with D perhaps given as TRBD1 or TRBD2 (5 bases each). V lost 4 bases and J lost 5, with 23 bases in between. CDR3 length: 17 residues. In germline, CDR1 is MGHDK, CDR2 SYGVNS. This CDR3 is CASSGPPGPARIETQYF. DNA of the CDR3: TGTGCCAGCAGTGGCCCCCCGGGACCCGCGCGTATCGAGACCCAGTACTTC.

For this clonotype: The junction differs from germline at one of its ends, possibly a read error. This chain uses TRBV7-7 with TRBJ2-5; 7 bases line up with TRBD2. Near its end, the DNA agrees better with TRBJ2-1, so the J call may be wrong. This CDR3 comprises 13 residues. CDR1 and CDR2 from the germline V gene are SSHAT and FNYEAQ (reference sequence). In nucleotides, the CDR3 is TGTGCTAGCAGCTCATGGGGGGGCAATGAGCAGTTCTTC. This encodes CASSSWGGNEQFF.

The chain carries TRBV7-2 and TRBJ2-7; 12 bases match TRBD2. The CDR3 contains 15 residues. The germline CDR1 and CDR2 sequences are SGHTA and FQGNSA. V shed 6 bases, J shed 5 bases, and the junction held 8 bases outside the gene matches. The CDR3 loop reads CASSREGTSGHEQYF. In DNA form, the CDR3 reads TGTGCCAGCAGTAGAGAGGGGACTAGCGGGCACGAGCAGTACTTC.

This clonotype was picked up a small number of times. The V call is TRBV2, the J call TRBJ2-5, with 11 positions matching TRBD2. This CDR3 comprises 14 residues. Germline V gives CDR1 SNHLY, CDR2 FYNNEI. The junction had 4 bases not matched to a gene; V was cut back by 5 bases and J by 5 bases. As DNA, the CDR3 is TGTGCCAGCAGTACTAGCGGGAGTTGGGAGACCCAGTACTTC. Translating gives CASSTSGSWETQYF.

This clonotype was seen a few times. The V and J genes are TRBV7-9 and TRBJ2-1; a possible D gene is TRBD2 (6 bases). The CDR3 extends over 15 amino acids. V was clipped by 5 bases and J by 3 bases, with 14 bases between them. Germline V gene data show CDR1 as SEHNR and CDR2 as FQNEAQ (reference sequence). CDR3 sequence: CASSGIAAYYNEQFF. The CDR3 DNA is TGTGCCAGCAGCGGGATAGCGGCATACTACAATGAGCAGTTCTTC.

CDR3 loop: CAISESYSRGDVETQYF. Here the CDR3 DNA reads TGTGCCATCAGTGAGTCGTATTCGCGAGGGGACGTTGAGACCCAGTACTTC. This chain links TRBV10-3 with TRBJ2-1; D possibly uses TRBD1 or TRBD2 (5 bases each). With the DNA end fitting TRBJ2-5 better, the J assignment may be wrong. Looked up from germline, CDR1 is ENHRY and CDR2 is SYGVKD. The CDR3 is made up of 17 amino acids.

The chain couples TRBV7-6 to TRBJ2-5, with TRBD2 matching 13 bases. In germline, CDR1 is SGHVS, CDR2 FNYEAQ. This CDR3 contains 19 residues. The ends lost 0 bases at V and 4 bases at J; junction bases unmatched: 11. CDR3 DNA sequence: TGTGCCAGCAGCTTAGCGGTCGGTGGACTAGCGGGAGACGCAGAGACCCAGTACTTC. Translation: CASSLAVGGLAGDAETQYF.

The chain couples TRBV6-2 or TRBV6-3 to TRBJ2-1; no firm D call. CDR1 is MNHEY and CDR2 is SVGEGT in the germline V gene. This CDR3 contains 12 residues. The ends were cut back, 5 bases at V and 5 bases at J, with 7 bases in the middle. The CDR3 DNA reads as TGTGCCAGCAGTGGACCACACAATGAGCAGTTCTTC. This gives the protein CASSGPHNEQFF.

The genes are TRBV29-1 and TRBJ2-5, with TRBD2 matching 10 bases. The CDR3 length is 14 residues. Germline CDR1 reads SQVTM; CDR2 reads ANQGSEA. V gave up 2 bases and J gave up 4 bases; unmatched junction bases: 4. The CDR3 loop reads CSVELAGAGETQYF. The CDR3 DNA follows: TGCAGCGTTGAACTAGCGGGAGCGGGAGAGACCCAGTACTTC. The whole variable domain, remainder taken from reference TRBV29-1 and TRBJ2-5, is SAVISQKPSRDICQRGTSLTIQCQVDSQVTMMFWYRQQPGQSLTLIATANQGSEATYESGFVIDKFPISRPNLTFSTLTVSNMSPEDSSIYLCSVELAGAGETQYFGPGTRLLVL.

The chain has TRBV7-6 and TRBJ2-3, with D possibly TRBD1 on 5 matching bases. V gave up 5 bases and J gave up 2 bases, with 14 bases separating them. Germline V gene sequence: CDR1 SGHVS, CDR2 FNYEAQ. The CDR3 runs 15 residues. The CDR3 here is CASSPTVQDTDTQYF. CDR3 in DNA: TGTGCCAGCAGCCCAACGGTACAGGACACAGATACGCAGTATTTT.

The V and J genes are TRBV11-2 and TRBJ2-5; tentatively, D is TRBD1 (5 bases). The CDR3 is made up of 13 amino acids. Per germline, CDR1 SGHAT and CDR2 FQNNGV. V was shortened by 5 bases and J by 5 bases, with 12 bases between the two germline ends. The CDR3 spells CASSHPGAETQYF. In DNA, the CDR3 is TGTGCCAGCAGCCACCCTGGGGCGGAGACCCAGTACTTC.

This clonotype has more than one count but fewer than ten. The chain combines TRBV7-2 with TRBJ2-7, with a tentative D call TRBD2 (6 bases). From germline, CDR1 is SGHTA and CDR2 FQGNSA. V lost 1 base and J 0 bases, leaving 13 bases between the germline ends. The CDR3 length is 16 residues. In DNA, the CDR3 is TGTGCCAGCAGCTTAGAGTGCTGGGACTTCTCCTACGAGCAGTACTTC. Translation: CASSLECWDFSYEQYF.

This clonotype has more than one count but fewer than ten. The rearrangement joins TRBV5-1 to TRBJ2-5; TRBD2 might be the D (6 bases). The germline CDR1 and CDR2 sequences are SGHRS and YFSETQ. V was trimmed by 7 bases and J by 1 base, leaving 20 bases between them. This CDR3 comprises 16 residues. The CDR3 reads CASFRRGSGGQETQYF. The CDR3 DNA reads TGCGCCAGCTTTCGCCGAGGTAGCGGAGGCCAAGAGACCCAGTACTTC.

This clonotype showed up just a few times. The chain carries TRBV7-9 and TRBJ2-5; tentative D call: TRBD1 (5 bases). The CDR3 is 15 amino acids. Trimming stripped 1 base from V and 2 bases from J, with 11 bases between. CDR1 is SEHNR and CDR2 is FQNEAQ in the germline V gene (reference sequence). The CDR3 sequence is CASSLVTEKQETQYF. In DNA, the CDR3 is TGTGCCAGCAGCTTAGTGACAGAGAAACAAGAGACCCAGTACTTC.

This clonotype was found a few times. Here the CDR3 reads CSASVAGGETQYF. The CDR3 nucleotides read TGCAGTGCTAGTGTGGCGGGAGGGGAGACCCAGTACTTC. V gene TRBV20-1 combines with J gene TRBJ2-5; 9 bases line up with TRBD2. CDR1 and CDR2 from the germline V gene are DFQATT and SNEGSKA (reference sequence). The length of the CDR3 is 13 residues. V shed 3 bases, J shed 5 bases, and the junction held 4 bases outside the gene matches.

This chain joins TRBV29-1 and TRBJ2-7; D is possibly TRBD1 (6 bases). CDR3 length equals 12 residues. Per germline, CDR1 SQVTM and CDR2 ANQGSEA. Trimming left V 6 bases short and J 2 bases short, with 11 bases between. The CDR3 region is CSVPQGAYEQYF. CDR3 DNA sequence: TGCAGCGTCCCACAGGGTGCCTACGAGCAGTACTTC.

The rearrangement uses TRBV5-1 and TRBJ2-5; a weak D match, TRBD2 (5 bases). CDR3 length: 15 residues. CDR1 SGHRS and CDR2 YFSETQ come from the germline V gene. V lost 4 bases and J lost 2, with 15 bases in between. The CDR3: CASSRSTTTQETQYF. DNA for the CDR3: TGCGCCAGCAGCAGATCGACTACGACTCAAGAGACCCAGTACTTC.

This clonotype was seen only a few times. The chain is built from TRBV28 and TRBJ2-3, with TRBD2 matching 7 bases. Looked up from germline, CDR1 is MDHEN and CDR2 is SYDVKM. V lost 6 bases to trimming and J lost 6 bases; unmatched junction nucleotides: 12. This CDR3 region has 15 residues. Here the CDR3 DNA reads TGTGCCAGCAGCCCCGGGCGGGAGTCGTTTGATACGCAGTATTTT. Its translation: CASSPGRESFDTQYF.

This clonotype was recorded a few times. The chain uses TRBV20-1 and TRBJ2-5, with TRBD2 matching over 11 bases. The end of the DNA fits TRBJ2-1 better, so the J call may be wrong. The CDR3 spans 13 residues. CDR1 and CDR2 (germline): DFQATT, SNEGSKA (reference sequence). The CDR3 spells CSYSGRAIDEQFF. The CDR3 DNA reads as TGCAGTTATAGCGGGAGGGCCATCGATGAGCAGTTCTTC.

The CDR3 here is CASSSAPRTGYSYEQYF. The CDR3 DNA reads TGTGCCAGCAGTTCGGCGCCCAGGACAGGCTACTCCTACGAGCAGTACTTC. The gene calls are TRBV28 and TRBJ2-7; 7 positions match TRBD1. The CDR3 has 17 residues. Germline trimming cut 4 bases from V and 0 bases from J; bases unmatched to any gene: 12. The V gene's germline CDR1 is MDHEN and CDR2 SYDVKM. Supplemented by reference TRBV28 and TRBJ2-7, the full variable domain reads DVKVTQSSRYLVKRTGEKVFLECVQDMDHENMFWYRQDPGLGLRLIYFSYDVKMKEKGDIPEGYSVSREKKERFSLILESASTNQTSMYLCASSSAPRTGYSYEQYFGPGTRLTVT.

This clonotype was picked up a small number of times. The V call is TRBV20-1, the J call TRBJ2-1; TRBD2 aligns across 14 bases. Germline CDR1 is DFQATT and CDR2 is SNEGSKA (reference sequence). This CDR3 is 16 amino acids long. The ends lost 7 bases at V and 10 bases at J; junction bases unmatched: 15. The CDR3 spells CSVRGGTSGSLREQFF. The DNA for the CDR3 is TGCAGTGTGAGAGGTGGGACTAGCGGGAGTTTAAGGGAGCAGTTCTTC.

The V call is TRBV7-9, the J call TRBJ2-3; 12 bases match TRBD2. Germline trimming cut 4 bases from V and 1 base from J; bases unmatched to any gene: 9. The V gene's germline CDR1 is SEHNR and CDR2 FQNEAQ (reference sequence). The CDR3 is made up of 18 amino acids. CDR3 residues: CASSWTSGTPSGTDTQYF. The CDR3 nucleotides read TGTGCCAGCAGCTGGACTAGCGGGACCCCCTCTGGCACAGATACGCAGTATTTT.

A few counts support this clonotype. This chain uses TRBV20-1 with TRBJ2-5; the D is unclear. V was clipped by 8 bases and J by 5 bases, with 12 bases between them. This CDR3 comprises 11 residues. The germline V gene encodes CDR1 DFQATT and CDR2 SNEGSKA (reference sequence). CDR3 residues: CSFPVGETQYF. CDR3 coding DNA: TGCAGTTTTCCTGTCGGGGAGACCCAGTACTTC.

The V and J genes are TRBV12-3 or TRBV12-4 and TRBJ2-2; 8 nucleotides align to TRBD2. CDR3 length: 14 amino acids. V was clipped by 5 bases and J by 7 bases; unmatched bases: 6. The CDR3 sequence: CASSPREGFGELFF. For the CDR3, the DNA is TGTGCCAGCAGTCCTCGGGAGGGGTTCGGGGAGCTGTTTTTT.